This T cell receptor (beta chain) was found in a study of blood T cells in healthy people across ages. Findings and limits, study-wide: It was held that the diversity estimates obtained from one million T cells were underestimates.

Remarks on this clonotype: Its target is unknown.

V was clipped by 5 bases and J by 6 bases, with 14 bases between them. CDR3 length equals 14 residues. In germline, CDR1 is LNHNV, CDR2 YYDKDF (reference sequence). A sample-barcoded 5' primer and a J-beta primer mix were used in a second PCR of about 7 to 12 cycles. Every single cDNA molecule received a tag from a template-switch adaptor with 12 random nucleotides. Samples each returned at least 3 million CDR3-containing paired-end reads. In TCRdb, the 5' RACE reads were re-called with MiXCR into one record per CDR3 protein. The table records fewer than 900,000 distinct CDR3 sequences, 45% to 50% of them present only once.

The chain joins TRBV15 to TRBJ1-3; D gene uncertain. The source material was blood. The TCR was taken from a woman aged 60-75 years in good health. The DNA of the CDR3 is TGTGCCACCAGCCCCTCCAGAGACGCAAACACCATATATTTT. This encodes CATSPSRDANTIYF.